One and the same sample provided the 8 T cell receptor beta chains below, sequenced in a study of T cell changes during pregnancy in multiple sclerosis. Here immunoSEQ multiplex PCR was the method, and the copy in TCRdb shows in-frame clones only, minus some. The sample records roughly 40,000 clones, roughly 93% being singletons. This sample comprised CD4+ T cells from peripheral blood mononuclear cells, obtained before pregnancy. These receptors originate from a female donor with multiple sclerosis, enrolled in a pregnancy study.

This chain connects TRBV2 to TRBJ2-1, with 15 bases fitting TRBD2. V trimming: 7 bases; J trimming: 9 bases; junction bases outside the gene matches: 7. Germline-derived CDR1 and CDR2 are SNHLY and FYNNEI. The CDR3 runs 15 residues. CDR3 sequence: CASKSGLAGGVEQFF. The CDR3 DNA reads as TGTGCCAGCAAATCCGGACTAGCGGGAGGGGTTGAGCAGTTCTTC.

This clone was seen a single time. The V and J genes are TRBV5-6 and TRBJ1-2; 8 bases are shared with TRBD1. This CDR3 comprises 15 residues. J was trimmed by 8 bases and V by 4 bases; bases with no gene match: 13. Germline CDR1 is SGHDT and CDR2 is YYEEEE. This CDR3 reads CASSADRARRRGYTF. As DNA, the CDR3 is TGTGCCAGCAGCGCGGACAGGGCTAGGAGAAGAGGCTACACCTTC.

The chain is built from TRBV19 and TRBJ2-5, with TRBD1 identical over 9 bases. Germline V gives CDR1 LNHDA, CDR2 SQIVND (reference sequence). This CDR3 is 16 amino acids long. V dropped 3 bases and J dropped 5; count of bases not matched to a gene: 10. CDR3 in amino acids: CASSIGAQGARETQYF. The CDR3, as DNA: TGTGCCAGTAGTATTGGGGCACAGGGGGCACGGGAGACCCAGTACTTC.

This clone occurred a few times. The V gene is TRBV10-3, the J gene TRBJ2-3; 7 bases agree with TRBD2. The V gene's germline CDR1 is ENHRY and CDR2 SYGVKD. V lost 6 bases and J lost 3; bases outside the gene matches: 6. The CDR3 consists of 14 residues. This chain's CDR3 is CAIRREGSTDTQYF. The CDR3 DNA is TGTGCCATCAGGAGGGAGGGGTCTACAGATACGCAGTATTTT.

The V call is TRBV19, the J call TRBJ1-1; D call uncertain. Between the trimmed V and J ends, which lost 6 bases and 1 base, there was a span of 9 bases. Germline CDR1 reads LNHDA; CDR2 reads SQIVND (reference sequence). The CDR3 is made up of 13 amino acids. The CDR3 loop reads CASSQEKNTEAFF. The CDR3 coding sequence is TGTGCCAGTAGCCAAGAGAAGAACACTGAAGCTTTCTTT.

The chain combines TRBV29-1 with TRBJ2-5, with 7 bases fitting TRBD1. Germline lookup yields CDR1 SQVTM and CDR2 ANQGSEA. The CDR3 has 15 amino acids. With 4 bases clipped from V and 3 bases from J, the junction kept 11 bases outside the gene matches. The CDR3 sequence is CSVARTGLGKETQYF. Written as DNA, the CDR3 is TGCAGCGTTGCTAGGACAGGCTTGGGGAAAGAGACCCAGTACTTC.

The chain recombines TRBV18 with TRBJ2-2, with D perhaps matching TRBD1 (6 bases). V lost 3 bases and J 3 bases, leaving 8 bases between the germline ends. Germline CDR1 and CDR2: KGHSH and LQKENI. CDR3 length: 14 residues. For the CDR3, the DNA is TGTGCCAGCTCACCCGGACAGCACACCGGGGAGCTGTTTTTT. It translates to CASSPGQHTGELFF.

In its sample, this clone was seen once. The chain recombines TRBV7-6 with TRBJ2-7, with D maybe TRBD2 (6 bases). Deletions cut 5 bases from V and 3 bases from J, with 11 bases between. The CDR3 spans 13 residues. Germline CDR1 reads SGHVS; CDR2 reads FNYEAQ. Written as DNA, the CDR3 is TGTGCCAGCAGCCAGACTAGGGACTACGAGCAGTACTTC. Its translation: CASSQTRDYEQYF.